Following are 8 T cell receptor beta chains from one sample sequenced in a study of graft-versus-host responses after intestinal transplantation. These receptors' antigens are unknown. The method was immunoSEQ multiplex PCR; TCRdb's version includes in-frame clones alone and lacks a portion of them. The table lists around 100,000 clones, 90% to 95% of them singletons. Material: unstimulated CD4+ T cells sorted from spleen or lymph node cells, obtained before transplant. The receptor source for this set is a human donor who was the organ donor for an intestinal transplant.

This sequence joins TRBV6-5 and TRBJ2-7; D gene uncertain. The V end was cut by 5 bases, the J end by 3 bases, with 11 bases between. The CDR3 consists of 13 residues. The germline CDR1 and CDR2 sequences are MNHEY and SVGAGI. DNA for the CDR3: TGTGCCAGCAGTAATGAGGACGGCTACGAGCAGTACTTC. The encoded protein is CASSNEDGYEQYF.

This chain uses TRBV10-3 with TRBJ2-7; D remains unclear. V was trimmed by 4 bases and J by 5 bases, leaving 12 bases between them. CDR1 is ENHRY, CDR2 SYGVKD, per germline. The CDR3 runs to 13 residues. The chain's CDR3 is CAISVDPFNEQYF. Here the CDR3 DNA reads TGTGCCATCAGTGTCGACCCTTTTAACGAGCAGTACTTC.

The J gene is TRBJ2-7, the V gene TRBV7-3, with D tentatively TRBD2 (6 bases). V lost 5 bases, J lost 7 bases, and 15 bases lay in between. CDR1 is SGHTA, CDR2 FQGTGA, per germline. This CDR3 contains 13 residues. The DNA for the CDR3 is TGTGCCAGCAGCCCGGGCCCGGCGGGGGAGCAGTACTTC. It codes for CASSPGPAGEQYF.

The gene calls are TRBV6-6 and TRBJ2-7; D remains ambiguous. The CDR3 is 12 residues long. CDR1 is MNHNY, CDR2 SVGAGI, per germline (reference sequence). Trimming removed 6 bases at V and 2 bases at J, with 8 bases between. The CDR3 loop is CASSQEAYEQYF. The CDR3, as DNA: TGTGCCAGCAGCCAAGAAGCCTACGAGCAGTACTTC.

The CDR3 DNA sequence: TGTGCCAGCAGCTCGGGACTAGCGGGGGCCTACGAGCAGTACTTC. This translates into CASSSGLAGAYEQYF. The chain recombines TRBV7-2 with TRBJ2-7; 14 bases are shared with TRBD2. Trimming removed 4 bases from V and 2 bases from J; junction bases left unmatched: 1. The CDR3 has 15 amino acids. CDR1 and CDR2 from the germline V gene are SGHTA and FQGNSA.

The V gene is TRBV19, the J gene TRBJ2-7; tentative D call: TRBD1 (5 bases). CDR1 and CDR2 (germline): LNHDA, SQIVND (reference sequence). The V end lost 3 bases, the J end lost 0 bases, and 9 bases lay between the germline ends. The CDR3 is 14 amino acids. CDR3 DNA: TGTGCCAGTAGTATGGGGCGGAGCTCCTACGAGCAGTACTTC. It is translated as CASSMGRSSYEQYF.

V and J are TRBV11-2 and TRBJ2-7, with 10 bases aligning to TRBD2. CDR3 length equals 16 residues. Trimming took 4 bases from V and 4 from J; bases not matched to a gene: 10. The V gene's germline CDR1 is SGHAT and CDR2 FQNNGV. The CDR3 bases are TGTGCCAGCAGCTACCGGACTAGCGGAATAGTTTACGAGCAGTACTTC. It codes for CASSYRTSGIVYEQYF.

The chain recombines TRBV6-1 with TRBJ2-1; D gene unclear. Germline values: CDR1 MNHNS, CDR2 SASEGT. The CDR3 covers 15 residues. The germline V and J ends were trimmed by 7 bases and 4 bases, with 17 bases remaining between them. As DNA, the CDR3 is TGTGCCAGCACTCCTTGGCCGGGCAGTTACAATGAGCAGTTCTTC. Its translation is CASTPWPGSYNEQFF.